This T cell receptor beta chain was retrieved from a study of cytomegalovirus exposure and HLA in healthy donors. Findings and caveats of the study: Presence/absence analyses took donor sequencing depth as roughly uniform. The classifier was said to identify cytomegalovirus status with high specificity and sensitivity.

Worth noting for this clone: No antigen is known for it.

PCR employed 60 Vbeta and 13 Jbeta primers. This table comes from immunoSEQ multiplex PCR, and its TCRdb copy is limited to in-frame clones, with some not included. The table lists about 69,000 clones, roughly 76% of them singletons. The V end was cut by 0 bases, the J end by 12 bases, with 18 bases between. CDR1 is LGHNA, CDR2 YNFKEQ, per germline. This CDR3 is 15 amino acids long. The source of this sequence is a man aged 18 to 30 in good health and CMV-seronegative. The chain links TRBV4-2 to TRBJ2-1, with D perhaps TRBD2 (5 bases). The specimen sequenced was PBMCs. The CDR3 here is CASSQDRAATRAQFF. The CDR3 DNA follows: TGTGCCAGCAGCCAAGATAGGGCCGCGACGAGGGCGCAGTTCTTC.